This is a list of T cell receptor beta chains from one sample in a study of CD8 T cells in Susac syndrome. TCRdb passed the immunoSEQ multiplex PCR reads through MiXCR, listing each CDR3 protein once. Among around 81,000 distinct CDR3 sequences, approximately 95% were seen once, and the ten largest hold less than 0.95%. Material: CD8+ T cells from PBMCs. The receptors here all came from a human donor with Susac syndrome. Both conserved end residues are part of each CDR3. Rows may omit the clone size; those that give it use once, few, many or a size class.

>NA|TRBV4-2
CASSQDTSGSGGTDTQYF
>NA|TRBV7-2
CASSLLPGAPREQYF
>few|TRBV19
CASSSGAQPQHF
>NA|TRBV6-5
CASIVGGGETQYF
>NA|TRBV5-6
CASSLWGNYGYTF
>NA|TRBV11-2
CASSPGLAGGYWYEQYF
>NA|TRBV12-3/TRBV12-4
CASLPRASGMHEQFF
>NA|TRBV7-9
CASSFRGETETQYF
>NA|TRBV7-2
CASSPGEQYF
>NA|TRBV12-3/TRBV12-4
CATGRGVWEQYF
>NA|TRBV27
CASSFSGNTEAFF
>NA|TRBV10-2
CASRGSDNEQFF
>NA|TRBV12-3/TRBV12-4
CASNLGPGREEYF
>NA|TRBV5-6
CASSLGSFQPQHF
>NA|TRBV2
CASSQVSQPQHF
>NA|TRBV5-6
CASSSHNQPQHF
>NA|TRBV4-3
CASSQDRSGRTYEQYF
>NA|TRBV2
CASSFISLNYGYTF
>NA|TRBV11-2
CASSLDQDTQYF
>NA|TRBV7-6
CASSLQASGYNEQFF
>NA|TRBV20-1
CSAPGSNPSYEQYF
>NA|TRBV15
CATSKEGQNTEAFF
>NA|TRBV29-1
CSVETVLAGDEQYF
>once|TRBV7-3
CASSLNVGGYNEQFF
>NA|TRBV30
CAWVDIYSEAFF
>NA|TRBV12-3/TRBV12-4
CASTPGQVSSYEQYF
>NA|TRBV7-9
CASSSEGYEQYF
>NA|TRBV4-2
CASSQGFGLAGVLQETQYF
>NA|TRBV25-1
CASRNGGEAFF
>NA|TRBV4-3
CASSQGPQDEQYF
>NA|TRBV7-2
CASSPVQGIYGYTF
>NA|TRBV11-2
CASSLMFRGEETQYF
>NA|TRBV20-1
CSARDPQERYYEQYF
>NA|TRBV30
CAWSVWEKLFF
>NA|TRBV28
CASSLGSTNSNQPQHF
>NA|TRBV5-6
CASSWRETQYF
>NA|TRBV7-9
CASSQRGPNQPQHF
>once|TRBV11-2
CASSVGRFGQGGPETQYF
>NA|TRBV19
CASSPRAGVYEGTEAFF
>NA|TRBV29-1
CSVDMWGTEAFF
>NA|TRBV5-6
CASSLGSGLAKETQYF
>NA|TRBV15
CATSTVAGASEQYF
>NA|TRBV7-9
CASSLGPPVAQHTGELFF
>NA|TRBV30
CAWGVGASTDTQYF
>once|TRBV3-1
CASKGTGVDTEAFF
>NA|TRBV5-5
CASSPTQNQQYF
>NA|TRBV6-5
CASSSLQGILNTEAFF
>NA|TRBV5-1
CASSPTQLEAFF
>once|TRBV19
CASSNGAGAYNSPLHF
>NA|TRBV5-6
CASSWVQGAETQYF
>NA|TRBV4-3
CASSQETVQDEQYF
>once|TRBV4-2
CASSQALGEQYF
>once|TRBV7-9
CASSLVTSDEQYF
>NA|TRBV9
CASSVAGHPGNEQFF
>NA|TRBV24-1
CATSVLISGRAHEQFF